These 32 T cell receptor beta chains share one sample of origin, sequenced in a study of T cells in Graves' hyperthyroidism and ophthalmopathy. The TCR beta CDR3 regions underwent amplification using RNA transcripts as the source. HTBI primers drove first-round RT-PCR of the TCR CDR3. In TCRdb, the multiplex PCR reads were re-called with MiXCR into one record per CDR3 protein. The profile covers about 570,000 distinct CDR3 sequences, with about 43% appearing a single time and over 15% taken by the ten largest. Specimen: peripheral blood or thyroid tissue (not recorded which). The receptors derive from an adult woman with Graves' disease, either hyperthyroidism or ophthalmopathy (not recorded which).

This chain uses TRBV10-3 with TRBJ2-5; the D is unclear. The germline V gene has CDR1 ENHRY and CDR2 SYGVKD. Deletions cut 7 bases from V and 5 bases from J, with 5 bases between. This CDR3 has 10 amino acids. CDR3 sequence (DNA): TGTGCCATCAAGGAGGAGACCCAGTACTTC. It codes for CAIKEETQYF.

With respect to this clonotype: Since a much larger clone is just one base distant, this may be a read error. The chain couples TRBV29-1 to TRBJ1-3; TRBD1 is a possible D gene (5 bases). Trimming took 5 bases from V and 1 from J, leaving 6 bases between them. Germline CDR1 is SQVTM and CDR2 is ANQGSEA. The CDR3 spans 12 residues. CDR3 DNA: TGCAGCGTTCGGGGGTCTGGAAACACCATATATTTT. Its protein product is CSVRGSGNTIYF.

The chain recombines TRBV11-2 with TRBJ1-2; D is ambiguous. Germline CDR1 and CDR2: SGHAT and FQNNGV. The CDR3 has 14 residues. V lost 0 bases and J 6 bases, leaving 11 bases between the germline ends. CDR3 sequence: CASSLEYQSDGYTF. The CDR3 DNA reads as TGTGCCAGCAGCTTAGAATACCAGTCTGATGGCTACACCTTC.

The chain employs TRBV6-4 and TRBJ1-6; possibly TRBD1 for D (5 bases). CDR3 length: 16 amino acids. CDR1 is MRHNA and CDR2 is SNTAGT in the germline V gene. Trimming pared 3 bases from V and 8 bases from J, leaving 17 bases between. CDR3 region: CASSDFGSGRDSPLHF. The CDR3 bases are TGTGCCAGCAGTGATTTCGGGTCAGGGCGGGATTCACCCCTCCACTTT.

The CDR3 sequence: CASSRYRGNNQPQYF. The DNA of the CDR3 is TGTGCCAGCAGCAGATACAGGGGGAACAATCAGCCCCAGTACTTC. V gene TRBV7-2 combines with J gene TRBJ2-5, with 8 bases matching TRBD1. The junction had 14 bases not matched to a gene; V was cut back by 5 bases and J by 9 bases. CDR3 length: 15 amino acids. Germline assignment: CDR1 SGHTA and CDR2 FQGNSA. Supplemented by reference TRBV7-2 and TRBJ2-5, the full variable domain reads GAGVSQSPSNKVTEKGKDVELRCDPISGHTALYWYRQSLGQGLEFLIYFQGNSAPDKSGLPSDRFSAERTGGSVSTLTIQRTQQEDSAVYLCASSRYRGNNQPQYFGPGTRLLVL.

This clonotype was seen ten or more times. The chain couples TRBV2 to TRBJ2-7; D perhaps matches TRBD2 (5 bases). V was trimmed by 6 bases and J by 7 bases, leaving 16 bases between them. The length of the CDR3 is 13 residues. Germline CDR1 reads SNHLY; CDR2 reads FYNNEI. The CDR3: CASSGLDLREQYF. The CDR3 DNA reads TGTGCCAGCAGCGGACTCGATTTACGGGAGCAGTACTTC.

Many counts were recorded for this clonotype. This sequence joins TRBV11-2 and TRBJ2-7; 9 bases are a match to TRBD1. The J segment lost 3 bases and the V segment lost 5 bases, leaving 8 bases of the junction unmatched. CDR1 and CDR2 (germline): SGHAT, FQNNGV. The CDR3 contains 15 residues. This CDR3 reads CASSEKDRGFYEQYF. CDR3 sequence (DNA): TGTGCCAGCAGCGAAAAAGACAGGGGGTTCTACGAGCAGTACTTC.

This clonotype was seen ten or more times. The J gene is TRBJ1-1, the V gene TRBV5-1; maybe TRBD1 (5 bases). Germline CDR1 and CDR2: SGHRS and YFSETQ. This CDR3 is built from 14 residues. V was cut by 6 bases and J by 1 base, with 13 bases left in between. CDR3 bases: TGCGCCAGCACCGGTCCAGGGACGAACACTGAAGCTTTCTTT. This encodes CASTGPGTNTEAFF.

This clonotype is judged medium-sized. The CDR3 is CASSQDGFYGYTF. Here the CDR3 DNA reads TGTGCCAGCAGCCAGGACGGGTTCTATGGCTACACCTTC. The chain joins TRBV7-2 to TRBJ1-2; D gene unclear. Trimming shortened V by 5 bases and J by 4 bases, and 11 bases separated the two germline ends. CDR1 SGHTA and CDR2 FQGNSA come from the germline V gene. CDR3 size: 13 residues.

The J gene is TRBJ2-7, the V gene TRBV10-3, with D perhaps TRBD2 (5 bases). There are 14 residues in the CDR3. The germline gives CDR1 ENHRY, CDR2 SYGVKD. The V end was cut by 4 bases, the J end by 0 bases, with 10 bases between. The CDR3 spells CAISGDGNSYEQYF. The CDR3 coding sequence is TGTGCCATCAGTGGAGACGGGAACTCCTACGAGCAGTACTTC.

The chain couples TRBV20-1 to TRBJ1-6; D is possibly TRBD1 (6 bases). CDR1 and CDR2 from the germline V gene are DFQATT and SNEGSKA (reference sequence). Trimming took 3 bases from V and 9 from J, leaving 15 bases between them. The CDR3 runs to 14 residues. The CDR3 sequence is CSASDRGVGSPLHF. DNA of the CDR3: TGCAGTGCTAGTGATAGGGGGGTTGGTTCACCCCTCCACTTT.

V gene TRBV20-1 combines with J gene TRBJ2-7; unclear D gene. The CDR3 length is 12 residues. Germline CDR1 is DFQATT and CDR2 is SNEGSKA (reference sequence). CDR3: CSAKITRYEQYF. The CDR3 region has the DNA TGCAGCGCCAAGATTACGCGCTACGAGCAGTACTTC.

V is TRBV20-1 and J is TRBJ1-5; D gene ambiguous. Germline CDR1 reads DFQATT; CDR2 reads SNEGSKA (reference sequence). Deletions cut 5 bases from V and 11 bases from J, with 25 bases between. The CDR3 sequence is 15 residues long. CDR3 coding DNA: TGCAGTGCTGTAATATCCGGGAGCGAATTGGAGACCCAGCATTTT. Its translation is CSAVISGSELETQHF.

The chain has TRBV9 and TRBJ1-5, with D hard to call. This CDR3 is built from 14 residues. Trimming cost V 4 bases and J 11 bases, with 19 bases left between them. The germline CDR1 and CDR2 sequences are SGDLS and YYNGEE. The CDR3 DNA is TGTGCCAGCAGCCCCAGCCTAGCGGGCGAGACCCAGCATTTT. This sequence encodes CASSPSLAGETQHF.

V is TRBV7-6 and J is TRBJ2-7; TRBD2 matches 8 bases. Germline CDR1 SGHVS, CDR2 FNYEAQ. This CDR3 has 13 residues. CDR3 nucleotides: TGTGCTAGGAACGGGGGGGATCACTACGAGCAGTACTTC. Its protein product is CARNGGDHYEQYF.

This clonotype has just a few counts. The chain combines TRBV10-3 with TRBJ1-5; D might be TRBD1 (5 bases). Germline-derived CDR1 and CDR2 are ENHRY and SYGVKD. The CDR3 runs 15 residues. Trimming removed 6 bases at V and 7 bases at J, with 19 bases between. CDR3 coding DNA: TGTGCCATCAGGGCGGTATTGGCGGGGGGGCAGCCCCAGCATTTT. The encoded protein is CAIRAVLAGGQPQHF.

This chain connects TRBV29-1 to TRBJ1-1; possible D gene TRBD1, 6 bases. Germline assignment: CDR1 SQVTM and CDR2 ANQGSEA. V was pared by 3 bases and J by 7 bases, with 12 bases between. The CDR3 is made up of 12 amino acids. The CDR3: CSVDPGAGEAFF. CDR3 DNA sequence: TGCAGCGTTGACCCAGGGGCTGGTGAAGCTTTCTTT. The entire variable domain, with the rest obtained from reference TRBV29-1 and TRBJ1-1, is as follows: SAVISQKPSRDICQRGTSLTIQCQVDSQVTMMFWYRQQPGQSLTLIATANQGSEATYESGFVIDKFPISRPNLTFSTLTVSNMSPEDSSIYLCSVDPGAGEAFFGQGTRLTVV.

The V gene is TRBV2, the J gene TRBJ2-2, with 11 bases identical to TRBD2. V gave up 1 base and J gave up 6 bases; unmatched junction bases: 10. The CDR3 has 18 residues. Germline CDR1 reads SNHLY; CDR2 reads FYNNEI. This CDR3 reads CASSEGETLAGGPGELFF. CDR3 DNA sequence: TGTGCCAGCAGTGAAGGGGAGACTCTAGCGGGAGGACCCGGGGAGCTGTTTTTT.

The J gene is TRBJ2-7, the V gene TRBV10-2; D possibly matches TRBD1 or TRBD2 (5 bases each). CDR1 WSHSY and CDR2 SAAADI come from the germline V gene. The CDR3 contains 12 residues. V lost 8 bases and J lost 7, with 15 bases in between. DNA of the CDR3: TGCGCCAGCGGGGACGGTGTACGGGAGCAGTACTTC. Amino acid sequence: CASGDGVREQYF.

This clonotype was found many times. The V and J genes are TRBV6-2 or TRBV6-3 and TRBJ1-1; D might be TRBD1 (5 bases). With 5 bases removed from V and 3 bases from J, the gap between germline ends came to 13 bases. The CDR3 runs to 14 residues. Germline V CDR1 and CDR2: MNHEY, SVGEGT. CDR3 sequence: CASSPGTEHTEAFF. The CDR3 bases are TGTGCCAGCAGTCCCGGGACGGAACACACTGAAGCTTTCTTT.

The chain joins TRBV2 to TRBJ2-3; TRBD2 agrees at 10 bases. V was pared by 7 bases and J by 1 base, with 8 bases of the junction left unmatched. CDR1 is SNHLY, CDR2 FYNNEI, per germline. This CDR3 contains 16 residues. CDR3 sequence (DNA): TGTGCCAGCACCTTAGCGGGAGGAGGCGGCACAGATACGCAGTATTTT. It specifies CASTLAGGGGTDTQYF.

The CDR3 spells CAISRTANSYEQYF. The CDR3 DNA follows: TGTGCCATCAGTAGGACAGCTAACTCCTACGAGCAGTACTTC. The chain links TRBV10-3 to TRBJ2-7; D might be TRBD1 (6 bases). Trimming pared 5 bases from V and 0 bases from J, leaving 11 bases between. Looked up from germline, CDR1 is ENHRY and CDR2 is SYGVKD. CDR3 size: 14 residues.

This clonotype has a handful of counts. The chain is built from TRBV28 and TRBJ2-7, with 8 bases matching TRBD1. Per the germline V gene, CDR1 is MDHEN and CDR2 is SYDVKM. The V and J ends lost 6 bases and 5 bases, in that order; junction bases with no gene match: 9. The CDR3 is 14 residues long. CDR3: CASSLQDRDDEQYF. The CDR3 bases are TGTGCCAGCAGCCTACAGGACAGGGATGACGAGCAGTACTTC.

This clonotype was counted at least ten times. J is TRBJ2-7 and V is TRBV7-8; 8 positions match TRBD2. CDR1 is SGHVS and CDR2 is FQNEAQ in the germline V gene. V lost 0 bases and J lost 2; bases outside the gene matches: 3. This CDR3 has 15 amino acids. In nucleotides, the CDR3 is TGTGCCAGCAGCTTAGCGCGTAGCGGGACCTACGAGCAGTACTTC. Translation: CASSLARSGTYEQYF. The variable domain in full, completed from reference TRBV7-8 and TRBJ2-7, reads GAGVSQSPRYKVAKRGQDVALRCDPISGHVSLFWYQQALGQGPEFLTYFQNEAQLDKSGLPSDRFFAERPEGSVSTLKIQRTQQEDSAVYLCASSLARSGTYEQYFGPGTRLTVT.

This sequence joins TRBV29-1 and TRBJ1-2; unclear D gene. Trimming cost V 4 bases and J 7 bases, with 19 bases left between them. Per the germline V gene, CDR1 is SQVTM and CDR2 is ANQGSEA. This CDR3 spans 14 amino acids. The CDR3 loop is CSVAPTIPETGYTF. CDR3 DNA sequence: TGCAGCGTTGCCCCGACTATTCCAGAGACTGGCTACACCTTC.

The chain links TRBV6-5 to TRBJ1-5; TRBD1 aligns across 10 bases. The V gene end was trimmed by 7 bases and the J gene end by 4 bases; junction bases not matched to a gene: 7. Germline CDR1 is MNHEY and CDR2 is SVGAGI. There are 15 residues in the CDR3. In DNA form, the CDR3 reads TGTGCCAGCACCACCTGGGACAGGGGAAATCAGCCCCAGCATTTT. Translation: CASTTWDRGNQPQHF.

This chain joins TRBV20-1 and TRBJ1-1; D unclear. V lost 6 bases to trimming and J lost 7 bases, with 12 bases between them. Germline assignment: CDR1 DFQATT and CDR2 SNEGSKA (reference sequence). The CDR3 totals 11 residues. CDR3 protein: CSARMSDEAFF. For the CDR3, the DNA is TGCAGTGCCAGAATGTCAGATGAAGCTTTCTTT.

The CDR3, as DNA: TGCAGCGTTGATGGGGCCAACGTCCTGACTTTC. Translation gives CSVDGANVLTF. The rearrangement uses TRBV29-1 and TRBJ2-6; D remains ambiguous. The V end was cut by 3 bases, the J end by 3 bases, with 0 bases between. Germline values: CDR1 SQVTM, CDR2 ANQGSEA. This CDR3 comprises 11 residues.

V is TRBV20-1 and J is TRBJ1-1; D is perhaps TRBD1 (5 bases). This CDR3 comprises 15 residues. With 6 bases removed from V and 0 bases from J, the gap between germline ends came to 17 bases. The V gene's germline CDR1 is DFQATT and CDR2 SNEGSKA (reference sequence). The DNA of the CDR3 is TGCAGTGCCCAGCGGGGGGGTAGCATGAACACTGAAGCTTTCTTT. Protein: CSAQRGGSMNTEAFF.

This clonotype was found many times. The chain links TRBV20-1 to TRBJ2-2; D gene uncertain. The V gene lost 8 bases and the J gene lost 8 bases, with 12 bases spanning the gap. The germline gives CDR1 DFQATT, CDR2 SNEGSKA (reference sequence). This CDR3 has 11 residues. Here the CDR3 reads CSTPTSGELFF. CDR3 nucleotides: TGCAGTACGCCTACTTCGGGGGAGCTGTTTTTT.

This clonotype was detected many times. The V gene is TRBV5-1, the J gene TRBJ2-7; D might be TRBD2 (7 bases). The CDR3 covers 15 residues. V dropped 0 bases and J dropped 2 bases, with 12 bases sitting between them. Germline loops: CDR1 SGHRS, CDR2 YFSETQ. CDR3 sequence (DNA): TGCGCCAGCAGCTTGGAGGGGGGGGGCCCCTACGAGCAGTACTTC. Its translation: CASSLEGGGPYEQYF.

This clonotype was seen more than once but under ten times. The chain carries TRBV24-1 and TRBJ2-1; a possible D gene is TRBD1 (6 bases). In germline, CDR1 is KGHDR, CDR2 SFDVKD. CDR3 length: 13 amino acids. Trimming removed 9 bases from V and 0 bases from J, with 8 bases in between. CDR3 nucleotide sequence: TGTGCCACCTCAGGGGACTCCTACAATGAGCAGTTCTTC. Protein sequence: CATSGDSYNEQFF.